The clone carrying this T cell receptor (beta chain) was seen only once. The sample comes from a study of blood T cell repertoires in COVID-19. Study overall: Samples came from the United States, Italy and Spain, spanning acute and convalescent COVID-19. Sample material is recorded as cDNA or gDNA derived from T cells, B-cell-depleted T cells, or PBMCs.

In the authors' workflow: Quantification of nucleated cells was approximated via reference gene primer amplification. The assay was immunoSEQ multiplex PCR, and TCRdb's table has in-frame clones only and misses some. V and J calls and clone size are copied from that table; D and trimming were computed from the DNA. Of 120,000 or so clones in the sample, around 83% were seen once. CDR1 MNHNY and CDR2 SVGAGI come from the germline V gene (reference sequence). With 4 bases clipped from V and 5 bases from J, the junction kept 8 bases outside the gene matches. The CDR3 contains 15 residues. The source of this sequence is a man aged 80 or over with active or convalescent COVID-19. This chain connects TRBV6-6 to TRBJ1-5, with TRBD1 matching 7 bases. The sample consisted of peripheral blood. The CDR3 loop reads CASSSYTGEDQPQHF. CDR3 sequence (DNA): TGTGCCAGCAGTTCGTATACAGGGGAGGATCAGCCCCAGCATTTT.